The table lists the clone carrying this TCR beta chain with a few counts. Antigen unknown. Sequencing targeted expressed TCRB transcripts, as all isolated RNA had been reverse transcribed. Clones were read by immunoSEQ multiplex PCR, and TCRdb kept only the in-frame ones, dropping some. The sample has 350,000 to 450,000 clones, 10% to 15% seen once; the top ten hold 0.01%. V was clipped by 0 bases and J by 6 bases; unmatched bases: 6. Germline V gene sequence: CDR1 SGHTA, CDR2 FQGNSA. CDR3 length equals 17 residues. The data stem from a study of beta chain features in type 1 diabetes. General study findings and limits: Among patients with Type 1 diabetes, TCRB CDR3s were moderately but significantly shorter in every one of the four CD4+ subsets.

This receptor was taken from a woman between 18 and 29 years old with type 1 diabetes. The V call is TRBV7-2, the J call TRBJ2-3; 13 nucleotides agree with TRBD2. Sample: naive CD4+ T cells from blood. In DNA form, the CDR3 reads TGTGCCAGCAGCTTAGCCCCGGGACTAGCGGGAAAGGATACGCAGTATTTT. Translation gives CASSLAPGLAGKDTQYF.